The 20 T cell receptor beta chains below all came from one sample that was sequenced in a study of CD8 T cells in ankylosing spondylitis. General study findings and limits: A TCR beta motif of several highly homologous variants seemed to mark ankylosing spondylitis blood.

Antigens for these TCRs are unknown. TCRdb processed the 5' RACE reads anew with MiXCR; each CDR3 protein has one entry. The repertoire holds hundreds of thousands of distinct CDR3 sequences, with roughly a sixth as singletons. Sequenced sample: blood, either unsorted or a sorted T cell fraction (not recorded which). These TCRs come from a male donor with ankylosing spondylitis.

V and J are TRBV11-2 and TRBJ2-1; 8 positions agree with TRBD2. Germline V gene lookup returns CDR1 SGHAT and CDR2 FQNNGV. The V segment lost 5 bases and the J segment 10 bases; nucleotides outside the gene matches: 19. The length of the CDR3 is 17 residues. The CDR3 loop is CASSNTRRVAGNIEQFF. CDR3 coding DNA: TGTGCCAGCAGCAACACCCGCCGGGTAGCGGGGAATATAGAGCAGTTCTTC.

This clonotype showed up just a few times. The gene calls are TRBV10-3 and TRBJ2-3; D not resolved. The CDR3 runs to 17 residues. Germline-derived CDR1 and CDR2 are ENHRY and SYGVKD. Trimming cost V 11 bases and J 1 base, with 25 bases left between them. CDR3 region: CASSRLGSGERTDTQYF. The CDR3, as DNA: TGTGCCTCCTCGCGTTTGGGCAGTGGGGAACGCACAGATACGCAGTATTTT.

The CDR3 DNA sequence: TGTGCCAGCCGAGCTAGCGGGCGAAGCAATGAGCAGTTCTTC. Translation gives CASRASGRSNEQFF. This rearrangement joins TRBV6-1 to TRBJ2-1; the match to TRBD2 covers 8 bases. The trim removed 8 bases at V and 6 bases at J, leaving 9 bases unmatched. Germline CDR1 is MNHNS and CDR2 is SASEGT. The CDR3 totals 14 residues.

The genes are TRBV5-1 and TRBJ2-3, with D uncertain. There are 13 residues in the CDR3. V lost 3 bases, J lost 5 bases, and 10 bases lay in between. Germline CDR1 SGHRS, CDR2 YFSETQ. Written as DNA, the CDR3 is TGCGCCAGCAGCTACCGGGCCAGAGATACGCAGTATTTT. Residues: CASSYRARDTQYF. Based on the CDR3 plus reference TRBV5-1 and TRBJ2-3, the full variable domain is KAGVTQTPRYLIKTRGQQVTLSCSPISGHRSVSWYQQTPGQGLQFLFEYFSETQRNKGNFPGRFSGRQFSNSRSEMNVSTLELGDSALYLCASSYRARDTQYFGPGTRLTVL.

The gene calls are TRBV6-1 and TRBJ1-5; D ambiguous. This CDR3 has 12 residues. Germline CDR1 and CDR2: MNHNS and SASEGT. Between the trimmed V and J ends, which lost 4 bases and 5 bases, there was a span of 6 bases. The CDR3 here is CASSASYQPQHF. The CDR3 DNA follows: TGTGCCAGCAGTGCTAGTTATCAGCCCCAGCATTTT.

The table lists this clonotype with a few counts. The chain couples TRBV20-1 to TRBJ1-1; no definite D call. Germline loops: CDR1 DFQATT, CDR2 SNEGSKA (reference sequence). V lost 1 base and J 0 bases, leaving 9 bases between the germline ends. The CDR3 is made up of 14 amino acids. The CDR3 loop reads CSARVAAVNTEAFF. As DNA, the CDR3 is TGCAGTGCTAGAGTGGCAGCGGTGAACACTGAAGCTTTCTTT.

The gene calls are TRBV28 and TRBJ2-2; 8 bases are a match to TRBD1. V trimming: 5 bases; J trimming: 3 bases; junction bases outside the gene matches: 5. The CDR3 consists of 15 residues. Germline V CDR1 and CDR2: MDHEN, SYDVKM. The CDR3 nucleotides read TGTGCCAGCAGTATACGACAGGGGCACACCGGGGAGCTGTTTTTT. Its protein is CASSIRQGHTGELFF.

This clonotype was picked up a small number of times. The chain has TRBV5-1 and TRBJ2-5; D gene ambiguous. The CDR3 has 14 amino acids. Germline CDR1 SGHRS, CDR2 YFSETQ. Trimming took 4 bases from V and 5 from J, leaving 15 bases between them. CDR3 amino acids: CASSRGNRAETQYF. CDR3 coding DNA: TGCGCCAGCAGCCGTGGGAACCGGGCGGAGACCCAGTACTTC.

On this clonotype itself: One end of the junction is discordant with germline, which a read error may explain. CDR3 sequence reads: CASSVESSYNSPLHF. CDR3 DNA: TGTGCCAGTAGTGTAGAGAGCTCCTATAATTCACCCCTCCACTTT. The gene calls are TRBV19 and TRBJ1-6; D gene ambiguous. CDR3 length: 15 amino acids. Germline CDR1 and CDR2: LNHDA and SQIVND (reference sequence).

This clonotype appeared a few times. The CDR3 protein is CSARLVAGVGEQYF. In DNA form, the CDR3 reads TGCAGTGCTAGATTGGTAGCGGGAGTGGGAGAGCAGTACTTC. V is TRBV20-1 and J is TRBJ2-7, with 9 bases identical to TRBD2. This CDR3 is built from 14 residues. Germline V lookup: CDR1 DFQATT, CDR2 SNEGSKA (reference sequence). V shed 2 bases and J 7 bases; nucleotides not matched to a gene: 9.

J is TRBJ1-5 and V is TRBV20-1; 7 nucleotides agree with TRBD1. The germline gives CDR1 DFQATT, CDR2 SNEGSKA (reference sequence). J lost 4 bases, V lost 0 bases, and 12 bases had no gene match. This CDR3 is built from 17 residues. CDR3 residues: CSARDVRQGTNNQPQHF. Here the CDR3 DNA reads TGCAGTGCTAGAGATGTTCGACAGGGAACTAATAATCAGCCCCAGCATTTT.

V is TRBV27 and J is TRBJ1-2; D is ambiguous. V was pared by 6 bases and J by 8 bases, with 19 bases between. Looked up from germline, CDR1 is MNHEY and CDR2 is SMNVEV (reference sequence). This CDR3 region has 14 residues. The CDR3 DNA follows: TGTGCCAGCAGAGAAACCGGGCTGCCGTGGGGCTACACCTTC. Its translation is CASRETGLPWGYTF.

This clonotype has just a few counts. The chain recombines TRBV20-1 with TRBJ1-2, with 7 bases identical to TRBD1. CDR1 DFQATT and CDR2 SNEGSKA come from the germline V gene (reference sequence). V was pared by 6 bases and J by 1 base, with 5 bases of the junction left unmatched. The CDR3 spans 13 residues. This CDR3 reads CSAHRDSNYGYTF. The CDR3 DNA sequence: TGCAGTGCCCACCGGGACAGTAACTATGGCTACACCTTC.

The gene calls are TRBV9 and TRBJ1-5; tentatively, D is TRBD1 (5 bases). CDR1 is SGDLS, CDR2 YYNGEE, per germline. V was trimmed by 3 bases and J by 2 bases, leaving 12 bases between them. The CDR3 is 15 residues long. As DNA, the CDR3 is TGTGCCAGCAGCGAAGACGCCAGGGGCAATCAGCCCCAGCATTTT. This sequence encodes CASSEDARGNQPQHF.

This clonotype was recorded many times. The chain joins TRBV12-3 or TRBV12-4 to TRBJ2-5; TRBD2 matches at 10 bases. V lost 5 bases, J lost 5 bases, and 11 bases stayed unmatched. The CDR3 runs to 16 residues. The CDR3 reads CASSPLAGAYSETQYF. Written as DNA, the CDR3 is TGTGCCAGCAGTCCCCTAGCGGGGGCATACTCCGAGACCCAGTACTTC.

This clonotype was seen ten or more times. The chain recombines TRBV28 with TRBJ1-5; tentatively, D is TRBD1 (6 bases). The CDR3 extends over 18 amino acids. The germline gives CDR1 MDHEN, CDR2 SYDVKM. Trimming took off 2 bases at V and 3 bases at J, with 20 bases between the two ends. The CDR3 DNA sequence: TGTGCCAGCAGTTTAGCCCGGGGCAGGGGCCACACCAATCAGCCCCAGCATTTT. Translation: CASSLARGRGHTNQPQHF.

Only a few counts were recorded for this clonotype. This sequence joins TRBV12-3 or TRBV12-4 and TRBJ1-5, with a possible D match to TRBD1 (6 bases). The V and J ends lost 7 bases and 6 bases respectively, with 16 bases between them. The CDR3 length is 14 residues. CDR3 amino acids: CASTRGTETQPQHF. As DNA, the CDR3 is TGTGCCAGCACCAGGGGAACAGAAACTCAGCCCCAGCATTTT.

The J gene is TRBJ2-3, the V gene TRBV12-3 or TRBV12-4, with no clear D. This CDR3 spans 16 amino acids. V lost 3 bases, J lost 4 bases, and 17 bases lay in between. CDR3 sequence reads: CASSFVNSDAADTQYF. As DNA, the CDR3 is TGTGCCAGCAGTTTTGTGAACTCGGACGCGGCAGATACGCAGTATTTT.

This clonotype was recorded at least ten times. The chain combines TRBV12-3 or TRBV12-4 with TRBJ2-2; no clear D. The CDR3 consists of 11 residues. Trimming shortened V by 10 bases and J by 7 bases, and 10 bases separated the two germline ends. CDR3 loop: CATHLGGELFF. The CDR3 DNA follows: TGTGCCACCCATTTAGGCGGGGAGCTGTTTTTT.

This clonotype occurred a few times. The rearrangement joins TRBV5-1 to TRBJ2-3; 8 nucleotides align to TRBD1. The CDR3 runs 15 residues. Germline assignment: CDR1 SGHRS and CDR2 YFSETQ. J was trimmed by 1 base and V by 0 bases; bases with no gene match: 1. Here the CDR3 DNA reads TGCGCCAGCAGCTTGGAGGACAGGGGCACAGATACGCAGTATTTT. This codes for CASSLEDRGTDTQYF.